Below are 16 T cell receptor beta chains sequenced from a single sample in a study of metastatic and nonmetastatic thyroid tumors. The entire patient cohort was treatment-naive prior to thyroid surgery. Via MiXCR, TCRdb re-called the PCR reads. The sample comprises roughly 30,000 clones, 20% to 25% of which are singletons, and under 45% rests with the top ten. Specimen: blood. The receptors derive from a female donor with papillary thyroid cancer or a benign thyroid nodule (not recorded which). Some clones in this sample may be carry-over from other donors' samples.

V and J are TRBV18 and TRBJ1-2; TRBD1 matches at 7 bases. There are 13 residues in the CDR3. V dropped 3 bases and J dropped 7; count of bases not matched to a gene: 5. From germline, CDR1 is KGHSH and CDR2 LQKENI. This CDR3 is CASSPTGLGGYTF. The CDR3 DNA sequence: TGTGCCAGCTCACCGACAGGGTTGGGTGGCTACACCTTC.

CDR3 DNA sequence: TGTGCCAGCAGTTACTATAGCACCGGGGAGCTGTTTTTT. Translated: CASSYYSTGELFF. The rearrangement links TRBV6-2 or TRBV6-3 to TRBJ2-2; D is unresolved. Germline V lookup: CDR1 MNHEY, CDR2 SVGEGT. The CDR3 runs to 13 residues. V gave up 1 base and J gave up 4 bases, with 4 bases separating them.

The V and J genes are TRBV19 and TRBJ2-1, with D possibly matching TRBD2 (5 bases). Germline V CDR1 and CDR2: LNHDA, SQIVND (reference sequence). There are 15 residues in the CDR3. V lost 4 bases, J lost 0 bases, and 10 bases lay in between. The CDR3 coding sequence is TGTGCCAGTAGTAGGAGTGAGGGCTCCTACAATGAGCAGTTCTTC. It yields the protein CASSRSEGSYNEQFF.

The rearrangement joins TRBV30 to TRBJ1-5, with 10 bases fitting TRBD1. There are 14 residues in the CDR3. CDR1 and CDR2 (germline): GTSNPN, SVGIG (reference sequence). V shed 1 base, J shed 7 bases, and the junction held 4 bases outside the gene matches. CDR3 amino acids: CAWSEGTGVQPQHF. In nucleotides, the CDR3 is TGTGCCTGGAGTGAGGGGACAGGGGTCCAGCCCCAGCATTTT.

The DNA for the CDR3 is TGTGCCAGCAGCCCCGGGACAGGGGGCAATCAGCCCCAGCATTTT. It encodes CASSPGTGGNQPQHF. V and J are TRBV7-8 and TRBJ1-5, with TRBD1 matching 10 bases. V was pared by 5 bases and J by 2 bases, with 3 bases of the junction left unmatched. This CDR3 comprises 15 residues. The V gene's germline CDR1 is SGHVS and CDR2 FQNEAQ.

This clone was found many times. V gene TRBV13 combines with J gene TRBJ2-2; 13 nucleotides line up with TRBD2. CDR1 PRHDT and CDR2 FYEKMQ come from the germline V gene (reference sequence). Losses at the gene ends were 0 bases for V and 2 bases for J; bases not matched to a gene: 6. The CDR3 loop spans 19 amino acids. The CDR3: CASSLGPGTSGDNTGELFF. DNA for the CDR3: TGTGCCAGCAGCTTAGGCCCCGGGACTAGCGGGGATAACACCGGGGAGCTGTTTTTT.

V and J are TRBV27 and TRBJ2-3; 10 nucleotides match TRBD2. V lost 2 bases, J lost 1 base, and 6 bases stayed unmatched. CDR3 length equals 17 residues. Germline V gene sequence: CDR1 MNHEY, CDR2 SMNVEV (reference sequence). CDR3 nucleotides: TGTGCCAGCAGTTTAATATTCGGGACTAGCGGCACAGATACGCAGTATTTT. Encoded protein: CASSLIFGTSGTDTQYF.

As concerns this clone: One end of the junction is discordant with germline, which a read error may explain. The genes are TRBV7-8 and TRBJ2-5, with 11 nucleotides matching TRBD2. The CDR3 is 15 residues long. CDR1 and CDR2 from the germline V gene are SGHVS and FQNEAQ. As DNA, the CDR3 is TGTGCCAACAGCGGGGGGACTAGCGGCCAAGAGACCCTGTACTTC. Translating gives CANSGGTSGQETLYF.

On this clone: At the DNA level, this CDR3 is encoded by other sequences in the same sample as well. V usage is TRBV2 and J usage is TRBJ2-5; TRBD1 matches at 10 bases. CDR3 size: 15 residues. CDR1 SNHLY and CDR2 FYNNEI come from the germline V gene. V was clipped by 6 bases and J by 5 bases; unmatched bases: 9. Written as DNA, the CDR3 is TGTGCCAGCAGGGTACGACAGGGGGCGCGGGAGACCCAGTACTTC. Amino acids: CASRVRQGARETQYF. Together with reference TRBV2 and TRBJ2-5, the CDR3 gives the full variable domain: EPEVTQTPSHQVTQMGQEVILRCVPISNHLYFYWYRQILGQKVEFLVSFYNNEISEKSEIFDDQFSVERPDGSNFTLKIRSTKLEDSAMYFCASRVRQGARETQYFGPGTRLLVL.

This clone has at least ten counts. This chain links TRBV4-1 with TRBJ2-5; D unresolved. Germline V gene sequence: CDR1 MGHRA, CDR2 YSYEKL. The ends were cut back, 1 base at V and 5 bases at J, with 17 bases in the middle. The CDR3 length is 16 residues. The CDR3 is CASSQGSSGPRETQYF. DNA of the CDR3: TGCGCCAGCAGCCAAGGGTCGTCAGGCCCCCGGGAGACCCAGTACTTC.

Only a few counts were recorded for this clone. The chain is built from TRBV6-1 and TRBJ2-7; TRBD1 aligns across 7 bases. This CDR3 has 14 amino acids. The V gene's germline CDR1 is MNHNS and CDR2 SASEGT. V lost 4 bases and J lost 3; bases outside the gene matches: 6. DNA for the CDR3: TGTGCCAGCAGTGTCCCGGGACAGAACTACGAGCAGTACTTC. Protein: CASSVPGQNYEQYF.

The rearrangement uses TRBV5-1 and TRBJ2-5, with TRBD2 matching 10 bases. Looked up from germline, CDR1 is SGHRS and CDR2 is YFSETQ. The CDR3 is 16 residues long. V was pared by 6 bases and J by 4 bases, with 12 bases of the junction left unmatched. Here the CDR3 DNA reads TGCGCCAGCACCCTGGGGGTAGCGGGAGGAGGAGAGACCCAGTACTTC. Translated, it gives CASTLGVAGGGETQYF.

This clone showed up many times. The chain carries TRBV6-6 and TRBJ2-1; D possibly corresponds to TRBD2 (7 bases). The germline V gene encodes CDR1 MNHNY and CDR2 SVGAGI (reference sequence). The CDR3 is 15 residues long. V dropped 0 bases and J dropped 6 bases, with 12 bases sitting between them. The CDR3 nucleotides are TGTGCCAGCAGTTACTCGGGGGGGCCAGGCAATGAGCAGTTCTTC. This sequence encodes CASSYSGGPGNEQFF.

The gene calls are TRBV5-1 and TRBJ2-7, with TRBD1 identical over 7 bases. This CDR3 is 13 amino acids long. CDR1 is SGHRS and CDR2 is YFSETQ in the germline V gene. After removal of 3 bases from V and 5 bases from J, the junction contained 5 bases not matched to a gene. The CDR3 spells CASSWGQSHEQYF. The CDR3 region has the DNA TGCGCCAGCAGCTGGGGACAGTCCCACGAGCAGTACTTC.

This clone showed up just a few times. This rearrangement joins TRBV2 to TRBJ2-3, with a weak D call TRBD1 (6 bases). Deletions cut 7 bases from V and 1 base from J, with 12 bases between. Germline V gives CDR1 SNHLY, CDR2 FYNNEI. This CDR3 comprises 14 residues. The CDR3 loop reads CASTSHRGTDTQYF. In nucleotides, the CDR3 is TGTGCCAGCACCTCGCACAGGGGCACAGATACGCAGTATTTT.

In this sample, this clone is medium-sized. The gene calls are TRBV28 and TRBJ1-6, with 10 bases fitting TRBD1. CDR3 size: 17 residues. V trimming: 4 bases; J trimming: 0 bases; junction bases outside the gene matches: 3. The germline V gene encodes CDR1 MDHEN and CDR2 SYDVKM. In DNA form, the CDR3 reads TGTGCCAGCAGTTCGGGACAGGGGATCTCCTATAATTCACCCCTCCACTTT. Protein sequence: CASSSGQGISYNSPLHF.